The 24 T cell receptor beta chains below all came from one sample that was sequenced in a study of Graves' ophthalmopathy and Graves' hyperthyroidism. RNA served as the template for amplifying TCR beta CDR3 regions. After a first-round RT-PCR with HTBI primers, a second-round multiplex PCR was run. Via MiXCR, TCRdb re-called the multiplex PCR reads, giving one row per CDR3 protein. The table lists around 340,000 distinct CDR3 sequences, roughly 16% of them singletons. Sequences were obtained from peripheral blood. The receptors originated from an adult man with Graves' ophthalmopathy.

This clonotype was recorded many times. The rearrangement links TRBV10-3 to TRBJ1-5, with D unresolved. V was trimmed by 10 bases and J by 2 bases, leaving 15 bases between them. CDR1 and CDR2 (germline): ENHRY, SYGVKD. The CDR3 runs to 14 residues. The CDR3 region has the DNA TGTGCCAGCTCGCAAGTCTCGGGCAATCAGCCCCAGCATTTT. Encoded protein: CASSQVSGNQPQHF.

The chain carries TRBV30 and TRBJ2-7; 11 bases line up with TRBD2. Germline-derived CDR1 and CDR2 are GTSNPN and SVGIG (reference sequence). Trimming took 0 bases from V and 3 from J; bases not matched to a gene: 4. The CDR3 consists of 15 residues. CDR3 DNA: TGTGCCTGGAGTGTACAACTAGCGGGGGTCTACGAGCAGTACTTC. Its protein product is CAWSVQLAGVYEQYF.

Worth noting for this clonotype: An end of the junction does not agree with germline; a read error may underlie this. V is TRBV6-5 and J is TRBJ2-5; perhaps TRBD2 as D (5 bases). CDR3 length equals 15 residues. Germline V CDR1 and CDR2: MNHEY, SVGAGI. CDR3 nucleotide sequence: TGTGCCAGCGGTTACAGCCGGGATTTTTCTGAGACCCAGTACTTC. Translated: CASGYSRDFSETQYF.

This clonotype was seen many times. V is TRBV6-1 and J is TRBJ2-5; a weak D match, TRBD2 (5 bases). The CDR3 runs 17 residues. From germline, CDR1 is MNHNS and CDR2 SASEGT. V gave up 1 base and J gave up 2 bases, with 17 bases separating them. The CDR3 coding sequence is TGTGCCAGCAGTGAAGGGTGGGAGTTCTCCCCACAAGAGACCCAGTACTTC. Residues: CASSEGWEFSPQETQYF.

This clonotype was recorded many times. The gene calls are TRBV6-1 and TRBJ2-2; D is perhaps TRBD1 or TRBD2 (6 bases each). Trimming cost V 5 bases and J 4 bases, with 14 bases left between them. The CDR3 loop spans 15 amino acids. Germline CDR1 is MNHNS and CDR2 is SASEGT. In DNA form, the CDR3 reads TGTGCCAGCAGTAGGGGACACGGGGGCACCGGGGAGCTGTTTTTT. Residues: CASSRGHGGTGELFF.

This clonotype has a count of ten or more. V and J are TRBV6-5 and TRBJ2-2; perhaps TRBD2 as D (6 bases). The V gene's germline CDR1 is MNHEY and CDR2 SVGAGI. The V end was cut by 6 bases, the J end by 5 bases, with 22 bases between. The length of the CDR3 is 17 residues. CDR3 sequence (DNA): TGTGCCAGCAGCCCAGGGACTTTGATAGTAGAAACCGGGGAGCTGTTTTTT. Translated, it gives CASSPGTLIVETGELFF.

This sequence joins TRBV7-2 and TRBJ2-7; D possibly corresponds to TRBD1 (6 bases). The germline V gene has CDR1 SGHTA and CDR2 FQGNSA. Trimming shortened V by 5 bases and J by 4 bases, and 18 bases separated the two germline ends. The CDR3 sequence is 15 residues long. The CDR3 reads CASSVNWDIGYEQYF. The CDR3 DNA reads TGTGCCAGCAGCGTGAACTGGGACATCGGGTACGAGCAGTACTTC.

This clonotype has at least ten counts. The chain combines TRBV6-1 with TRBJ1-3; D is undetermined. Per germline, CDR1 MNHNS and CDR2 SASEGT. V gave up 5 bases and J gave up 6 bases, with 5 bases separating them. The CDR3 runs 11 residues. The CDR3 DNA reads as TGTGCCAGCAGTCTAGAAAACACCATATATTTT. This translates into CASSLENTIYF.

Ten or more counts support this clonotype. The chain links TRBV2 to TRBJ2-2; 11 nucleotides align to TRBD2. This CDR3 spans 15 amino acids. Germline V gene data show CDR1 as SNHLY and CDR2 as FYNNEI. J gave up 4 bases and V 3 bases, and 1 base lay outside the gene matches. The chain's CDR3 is CASSETSGITGELFF. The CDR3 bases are TGTGCCAGCAGTGAGACTAGCGGGATCACCGGGGAGCTGTTTTTT. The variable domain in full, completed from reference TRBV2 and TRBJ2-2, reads EPEVTQTPSHQVTQMGQEVILRCVPISNHLYFYWYRQILGQKVEFLVSFYNNEISEKSEIFDDQFSVERPDGSNFTLKIRSTKLEDSAMYFCASSETSGITGELFFGEGSRLTVL.

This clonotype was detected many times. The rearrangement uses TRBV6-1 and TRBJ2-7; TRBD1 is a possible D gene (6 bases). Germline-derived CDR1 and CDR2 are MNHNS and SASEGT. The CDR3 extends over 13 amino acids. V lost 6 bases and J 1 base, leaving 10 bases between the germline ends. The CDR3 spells CASRGAASYEQYF. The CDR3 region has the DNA TGTGCCAGCAGGGGGGCTGCTTCCTACGAGCAGTACTTC.

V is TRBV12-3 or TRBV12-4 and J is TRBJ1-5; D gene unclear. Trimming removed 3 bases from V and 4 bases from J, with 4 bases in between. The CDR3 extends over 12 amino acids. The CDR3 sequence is CASSLINQPQHF. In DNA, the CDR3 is TGTGCCAGCAGTTTGATAAATCAGCCCCAGCATTTT.

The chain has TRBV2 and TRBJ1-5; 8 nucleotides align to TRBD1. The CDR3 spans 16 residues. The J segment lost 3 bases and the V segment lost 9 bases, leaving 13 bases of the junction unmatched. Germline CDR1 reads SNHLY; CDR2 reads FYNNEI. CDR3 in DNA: TGTGCCAGTGCCGGGACAGGAGGTGACCTCAATCAGCCCCAGCATTTT. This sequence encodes CASAGTGGDLNQPQHF.

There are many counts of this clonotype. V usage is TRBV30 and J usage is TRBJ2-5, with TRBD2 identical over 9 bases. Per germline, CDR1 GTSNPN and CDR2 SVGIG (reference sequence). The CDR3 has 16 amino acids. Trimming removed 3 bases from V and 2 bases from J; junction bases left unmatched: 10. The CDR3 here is CAWSVGTSGRQETQYF. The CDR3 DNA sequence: TGTGCCTGGAGCGTAGGGACCAGCGGGAGGCAAGAGACCCAGTACTTC. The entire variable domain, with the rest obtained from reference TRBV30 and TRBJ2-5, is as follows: SQTIHQWPATLVQPVGSPLSLECTVEGTSNPNLYWYRQAAGRGLQLLFYSVGIGQISSEVPQNLSASRPQDRQFILSSKKLLLSDSGFYLCAWSVGTSGRQETQYFGPGTRLLVL.

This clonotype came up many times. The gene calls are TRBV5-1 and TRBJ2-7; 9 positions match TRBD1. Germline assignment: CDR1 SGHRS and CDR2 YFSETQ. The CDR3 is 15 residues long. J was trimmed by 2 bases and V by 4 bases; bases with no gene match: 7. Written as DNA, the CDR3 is TGCGCCAGCAGCCCCAGGGACAGGGAAACCTACGAGCAGTACTTC. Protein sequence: CASSPRDRETYEQYF.

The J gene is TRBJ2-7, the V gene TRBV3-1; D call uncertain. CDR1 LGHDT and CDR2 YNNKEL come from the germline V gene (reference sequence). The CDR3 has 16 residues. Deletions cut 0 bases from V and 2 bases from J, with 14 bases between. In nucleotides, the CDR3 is TGTGCCAGCAGCCAAGATACGGCACGGTTCCCCTACGAGCAGTACTTC. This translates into CASSQDTARFPYEQYF.

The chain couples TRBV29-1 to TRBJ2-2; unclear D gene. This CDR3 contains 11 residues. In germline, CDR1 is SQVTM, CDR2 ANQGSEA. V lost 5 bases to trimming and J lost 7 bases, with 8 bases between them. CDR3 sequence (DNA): TGCAGCGTTCGGCGGCACGGGGAGCTGTTTTTT. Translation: CSVRRHGELFF.

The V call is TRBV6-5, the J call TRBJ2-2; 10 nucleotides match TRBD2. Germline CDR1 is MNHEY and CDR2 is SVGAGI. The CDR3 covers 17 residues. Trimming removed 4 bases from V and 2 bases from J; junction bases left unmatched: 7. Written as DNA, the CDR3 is TGTGCCAGCAGTTCACTAGCGGGGAGACGAAACACCGGGGAGCTGTTTTTT. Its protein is CASSSLAGRRNTGELFF.

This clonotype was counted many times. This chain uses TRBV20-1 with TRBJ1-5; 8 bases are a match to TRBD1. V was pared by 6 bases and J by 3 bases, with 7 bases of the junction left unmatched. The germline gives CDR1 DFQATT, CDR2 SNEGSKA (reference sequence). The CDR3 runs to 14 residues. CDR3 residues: CSASRDRSNQPQHF. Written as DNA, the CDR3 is TGCAGTGCGAGCCGGGACAGGTCCAATCAGCCCCAGCATTTT.

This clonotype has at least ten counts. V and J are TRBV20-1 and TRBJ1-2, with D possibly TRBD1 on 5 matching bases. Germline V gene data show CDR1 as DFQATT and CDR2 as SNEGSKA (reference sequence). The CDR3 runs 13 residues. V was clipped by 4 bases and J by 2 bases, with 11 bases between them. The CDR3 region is CSATMGDNYGYTF. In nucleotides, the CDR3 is TGCAGTGCTACAATGGGGGACAACTATGGCTACACCTTC.

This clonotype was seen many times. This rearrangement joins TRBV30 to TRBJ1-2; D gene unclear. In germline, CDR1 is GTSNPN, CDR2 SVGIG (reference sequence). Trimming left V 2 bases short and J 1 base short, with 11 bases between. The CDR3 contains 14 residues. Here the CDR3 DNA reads TGTGCCTGGAGTCCAGGACTCCGTAACTATGGCTACACCTTC. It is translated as CAWSPGLRNYGYTF.

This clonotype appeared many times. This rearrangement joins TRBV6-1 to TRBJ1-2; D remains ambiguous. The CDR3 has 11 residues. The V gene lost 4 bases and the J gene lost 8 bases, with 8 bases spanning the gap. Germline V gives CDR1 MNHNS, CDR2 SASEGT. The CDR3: CASSGAAGYTF. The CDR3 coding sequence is TGTGCCAGCAGTGGAGCCGCCGGCTACACCTTC.

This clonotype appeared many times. The chain's CDR3 is CASSSQTVYSNQPQHF. The CDR3 DNA sequence: TGTGCCAGCAGTTCACAGACTGTGTATAGCAATCAGCCCCAGCATTTT. This rearrangement joins TRBV12-3 or TRBV12-4 to TRBJ1-5; D unclear. V was pared by 4 bases and J by 0 bases, with 13 bases between. CDR3 length equals 16 residues.

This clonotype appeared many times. CDR3 in amino acids: CASSFDDGYGYTF. The CDR3 nucleotides read TGCGCCAGCAGCTTCGACGATGGGTATGGCTACACCTTC. This chain uses TRBV5-1 with TRBJ1-2, with unresolved D. V was shortened by 2 bases and J by 5 bases, with 10 bases between the two germline ends. From germline, CDR1 is SGHRS and CDR2 YFSETQ. The CDR3 has 13 amino acids. The whole variable domain, filled in from reference TRBV5-1 and TRBJ1-2, reads KAGVTQTPRYLIKTRGQQVTLSCSPISGHRSVSWYQQTPGQGLQFLFEYFSETQRNKGNFPGRFSGRQFSNSRSEMNVSTLELGDSALYLCASSFDDGYGYTFGSGTRLTVV.

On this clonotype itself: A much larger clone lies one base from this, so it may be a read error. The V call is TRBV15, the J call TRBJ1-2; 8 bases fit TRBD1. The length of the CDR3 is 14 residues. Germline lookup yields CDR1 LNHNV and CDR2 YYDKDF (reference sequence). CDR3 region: CTTSRGQGIYGYTF. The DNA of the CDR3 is TGTACCACCAGCAGAGGACAGGGTATCTATGGCTACACCTTC.